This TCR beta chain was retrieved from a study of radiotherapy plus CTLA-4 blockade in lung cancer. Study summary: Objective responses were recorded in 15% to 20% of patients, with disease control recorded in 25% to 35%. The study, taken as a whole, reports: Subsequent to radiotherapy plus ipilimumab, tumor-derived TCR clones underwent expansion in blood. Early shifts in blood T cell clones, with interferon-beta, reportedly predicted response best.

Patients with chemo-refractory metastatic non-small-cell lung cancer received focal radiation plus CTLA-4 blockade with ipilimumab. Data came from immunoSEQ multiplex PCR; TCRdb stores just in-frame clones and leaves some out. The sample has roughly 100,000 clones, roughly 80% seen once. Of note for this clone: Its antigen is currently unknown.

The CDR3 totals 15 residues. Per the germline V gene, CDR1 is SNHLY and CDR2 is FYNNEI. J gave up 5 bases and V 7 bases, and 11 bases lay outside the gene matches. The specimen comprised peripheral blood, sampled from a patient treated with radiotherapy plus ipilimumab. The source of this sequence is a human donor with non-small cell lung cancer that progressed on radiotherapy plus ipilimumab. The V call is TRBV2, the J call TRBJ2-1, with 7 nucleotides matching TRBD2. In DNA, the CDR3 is TGTGCCAGCAACGGACTAGGGCTTGCGGACAATGAGCAGTTCTTC. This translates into CASNGLGLADNEQFF.